These 2 T cell receptor beta chains came from one sample sequenced in a study of vaccination and CD4 T cells after COVID-19. These receptors' targets are unknown. The treatment here: approximately 10-day PBMC culture with coronavirus spike peptide pools or control peptides (ViraFEST assay). Sequencing of cultured CD4+ T cell DNA used the Oncomine TCR Beta short-read assay. One entry per CDR3 protein, called by TCRdb with MiXCR from the PCR reads. There are approximately 15,000 distinct CDR3 sequences in the sample; 55% occur only once, and around 15% lies in the top ten. What was sequenced was CD4+ T cells from blood, cultured in vitro. These receptors were collected from a human donor who had recovered from COVID-19.

This chain joins TRBV12-3 or TRBV12-4 and TRBJ1-5; D may be TRBD1 (5 bases). Trimming removed 4 bases from V and 4 bases from J, with 11 bases in between. The CDR3 spans 14 residues. The DNA for the CDR3 is TGTGCCAGCAGTTCAGGGTCTTGGAATCAGCCCCAGCATTTT. Protein: CASSSGSWNQPQHF.

The rearrangement uses TRBV9 and TRBJ1-6; TRBD1 aligns across 9 bases. Losses at the gene ends were 4 bases for V and 6 bases for J; bases not matched to a gene: 5. This CDR3 comprises 15 residues. The germline V gene encodes CDR1 SGDLS and CDR2 YYNGEE. The CDR3: CASSPRQGGNSPLHF. In DNA, the CDR3 is TGTGCCAGCAGCCCTCGACAGGGGGGTAATTCACCCCTCCACTTT.